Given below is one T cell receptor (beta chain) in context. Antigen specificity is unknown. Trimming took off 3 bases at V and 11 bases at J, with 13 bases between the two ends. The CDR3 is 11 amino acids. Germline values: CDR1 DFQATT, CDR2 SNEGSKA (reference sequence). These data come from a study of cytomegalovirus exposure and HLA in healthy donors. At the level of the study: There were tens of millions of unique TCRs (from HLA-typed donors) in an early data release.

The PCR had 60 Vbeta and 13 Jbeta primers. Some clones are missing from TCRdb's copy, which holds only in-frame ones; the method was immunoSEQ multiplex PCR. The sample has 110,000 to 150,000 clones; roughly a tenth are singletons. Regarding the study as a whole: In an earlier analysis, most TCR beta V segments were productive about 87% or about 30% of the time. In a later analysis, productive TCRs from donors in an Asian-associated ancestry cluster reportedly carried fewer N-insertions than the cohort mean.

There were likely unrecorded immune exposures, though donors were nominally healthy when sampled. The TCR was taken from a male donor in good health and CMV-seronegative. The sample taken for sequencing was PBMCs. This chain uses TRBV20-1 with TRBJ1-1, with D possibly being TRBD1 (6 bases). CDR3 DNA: TGCAGTGCTAGGTGGGGGGGCGACGCTTTCTTT. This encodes CSARWGGDAFF.